This TCR beta chain emerged from a study of T cells in tumors after PD-1 blockade. Background on the study: Some patients also took daily vismodegib 150 mg during anti-PD-1 treatment.

The CDR3 spans 16 residues. The V end lost 2 bases, the J end lost 0 bases, and 11 bases lay between the germline ends. Germline loops: CDR1 MDHEN, CDR2 SYDVKM. The assay was immunoSEQ multiplex PCR, and TCRdb's table has in-frame clones only and misses some. The sample records about 15,000 clones, 55% to 70% being singletons. Patients received pembrolizumab 200 mg every 3 weeks or cemiplimab 350 mg every 2 weeks. On average, squamous cell carcinoma was sampled 31 days after treatment began. Input was about 550 ng to 6,500 ng of genomic DNA from tumor or blood. The clonotype originates from a human donor with cutaneous squamous cell carcinoma. The V call is TRBV28, the J call TRBJ2-4; tentatively, D is TRBD1 (6 bases). Specimen: tumor tissue, collected after anti-PD-1 treatment. CDR3 in amino acids: CASSLVGHQAKNIQYF. CDR3 DNA sequence: TGTGCCAGCAGTTTAGTGGGACACCAAGCCAAAAACATTCAGTACTTC.